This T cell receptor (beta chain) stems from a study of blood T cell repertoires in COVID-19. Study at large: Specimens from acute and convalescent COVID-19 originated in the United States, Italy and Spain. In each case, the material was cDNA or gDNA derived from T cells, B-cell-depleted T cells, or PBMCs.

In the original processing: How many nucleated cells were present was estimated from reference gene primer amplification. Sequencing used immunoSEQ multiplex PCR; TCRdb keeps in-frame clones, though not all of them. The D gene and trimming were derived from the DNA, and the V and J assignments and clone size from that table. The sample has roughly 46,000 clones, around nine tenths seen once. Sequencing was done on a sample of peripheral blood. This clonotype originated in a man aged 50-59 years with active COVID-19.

This chain's CDR3 is CASRGAGGEQYF. In nucleotides, the CDR3 is TGTGCATCTCGCGGAGCAGGGGGCGAGCAGTACTTC. This chain links TRBV10-3 with TRBJ2-7; 7 bases line up with TRBD1. The V gene's germline CDR1 is ENHRY and CDR2 SYGVKD. This CDR3 is built from 12 residues.